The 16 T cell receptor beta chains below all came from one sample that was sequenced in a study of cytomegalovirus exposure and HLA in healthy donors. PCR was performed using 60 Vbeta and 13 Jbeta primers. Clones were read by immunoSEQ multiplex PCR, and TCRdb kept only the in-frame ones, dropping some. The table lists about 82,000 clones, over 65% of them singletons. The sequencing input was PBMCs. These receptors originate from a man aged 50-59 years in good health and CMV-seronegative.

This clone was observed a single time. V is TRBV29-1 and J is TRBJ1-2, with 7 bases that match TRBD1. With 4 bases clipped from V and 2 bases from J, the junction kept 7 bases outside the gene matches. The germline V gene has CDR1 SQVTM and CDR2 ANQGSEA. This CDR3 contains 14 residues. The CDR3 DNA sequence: TGCAGCGTTGGAGGACAGGAGGACAACTATGGCTACACCTTC. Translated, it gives CSVGGQEDNYGYTF. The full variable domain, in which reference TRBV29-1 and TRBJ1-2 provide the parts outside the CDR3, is SAVISQKPSRDICQRGTSLTIQCQVDSQVTMMFWYRQQPGQSLTLIATANQGSEATYESGFVIDKFPISRPNLTFSTLTVSNMSPEDSSIYLCSVGGQEDNYGYTFGSGTRLTVV.

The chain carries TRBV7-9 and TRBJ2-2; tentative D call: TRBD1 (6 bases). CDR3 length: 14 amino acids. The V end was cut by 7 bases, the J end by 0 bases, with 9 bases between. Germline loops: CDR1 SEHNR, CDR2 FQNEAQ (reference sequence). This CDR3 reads CASKRTANTGELFF. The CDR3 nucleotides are TGTGCCAGCAAGCGGACAGCGAACACCGGGGAGCTGTTTTTT.

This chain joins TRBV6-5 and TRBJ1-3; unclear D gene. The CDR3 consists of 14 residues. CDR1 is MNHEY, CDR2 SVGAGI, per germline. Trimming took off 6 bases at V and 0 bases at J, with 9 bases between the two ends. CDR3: CASSQGVSGNTIYF. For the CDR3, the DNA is TGTGCCAGCAGCCAAGGAGTCTCTGGAAACACCATATATTTT.

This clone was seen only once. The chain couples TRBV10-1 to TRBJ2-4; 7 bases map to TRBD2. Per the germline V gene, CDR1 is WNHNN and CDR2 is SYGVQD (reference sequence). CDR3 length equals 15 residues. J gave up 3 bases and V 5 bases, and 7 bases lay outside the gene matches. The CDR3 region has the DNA TGCGCCAGCAGTCCCGCTAGCGGTAACAAAAACATTCAGTACTTC. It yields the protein CASSPASGNKNIQYF.

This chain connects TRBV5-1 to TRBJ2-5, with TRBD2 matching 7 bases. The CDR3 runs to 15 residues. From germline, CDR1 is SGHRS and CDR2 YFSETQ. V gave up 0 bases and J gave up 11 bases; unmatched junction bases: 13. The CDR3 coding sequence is TGCGCCAGCAGCTTGGTAGGGAGGGAGGGTTCGGAGCAGTACTTC. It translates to CASSLVGREGSEQYF.

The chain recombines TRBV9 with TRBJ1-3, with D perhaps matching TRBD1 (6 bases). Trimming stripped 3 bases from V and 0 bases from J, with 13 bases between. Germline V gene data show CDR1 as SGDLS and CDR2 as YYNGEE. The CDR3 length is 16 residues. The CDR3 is CASSATIGGSGNTIYF. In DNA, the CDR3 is TGTGCCAGCAGCGCCACCATAGGGGGCTCTGGAAACACCATATATTTT.

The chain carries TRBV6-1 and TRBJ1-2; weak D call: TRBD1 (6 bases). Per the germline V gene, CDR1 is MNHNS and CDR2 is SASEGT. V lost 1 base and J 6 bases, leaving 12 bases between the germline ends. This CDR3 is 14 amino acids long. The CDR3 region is CASSEGAGADGYTF. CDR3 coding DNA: TGTGCCAGCAGTGAAGGGGCAGGGGCGGATGGCTACACCTTC.

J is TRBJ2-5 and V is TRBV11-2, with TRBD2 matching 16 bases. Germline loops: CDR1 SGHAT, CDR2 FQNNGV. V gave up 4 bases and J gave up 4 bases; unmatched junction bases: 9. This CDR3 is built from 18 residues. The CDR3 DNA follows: TGTGCCAGCAGCTCAGGGGGGACTAGCGGGGGGGCGGGAGAGACCCAGTACTTC. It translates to CASSSGGTSGGAGETQYF.

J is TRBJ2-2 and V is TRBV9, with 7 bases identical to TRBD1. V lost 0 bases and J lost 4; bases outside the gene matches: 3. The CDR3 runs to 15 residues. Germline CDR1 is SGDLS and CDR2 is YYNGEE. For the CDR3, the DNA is TGTGCCAGCAGCGTAGAAGGGACAGTCACCGGGGAGCTGTTTTTT. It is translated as CASSVEGTVTGELFF.

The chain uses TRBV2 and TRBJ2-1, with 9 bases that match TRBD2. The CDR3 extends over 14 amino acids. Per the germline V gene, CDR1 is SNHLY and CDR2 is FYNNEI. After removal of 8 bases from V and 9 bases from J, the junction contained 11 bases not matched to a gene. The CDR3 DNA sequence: TGTGCCAGCGGAGGCGCGGGGGGGATTAGTGAGCAGTTCTTC. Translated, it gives CASGGAGGISEQFF.

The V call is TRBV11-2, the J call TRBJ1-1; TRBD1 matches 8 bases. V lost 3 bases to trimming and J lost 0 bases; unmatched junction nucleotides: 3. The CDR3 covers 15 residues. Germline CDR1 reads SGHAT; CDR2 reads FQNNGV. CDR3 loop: CASSFTGGLNTEAFF. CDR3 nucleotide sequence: TGTGCCAGCAGCTTTACAGGGGGACTGAACACTGAAGCTTTCTTT.

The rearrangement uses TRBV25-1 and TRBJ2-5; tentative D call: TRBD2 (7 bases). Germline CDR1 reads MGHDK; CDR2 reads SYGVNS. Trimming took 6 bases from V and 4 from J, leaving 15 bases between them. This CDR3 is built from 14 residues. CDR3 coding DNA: TGTGCCAGCAGCCCGATGGGGGGGCGAGAGACCCAGTACTTC. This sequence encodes CASSPMGGRETQYF. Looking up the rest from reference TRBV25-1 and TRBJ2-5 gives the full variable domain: EADIYQTPRYLVIGTGKKITLECSQTMGHDKMYWYQQDPGMELHLIHYSYGVNSTEKGDLSSESTVSRIRTEHFPLTLESARPSHTSQYLCASSPMGGRETQYFGPGTRLLVL.

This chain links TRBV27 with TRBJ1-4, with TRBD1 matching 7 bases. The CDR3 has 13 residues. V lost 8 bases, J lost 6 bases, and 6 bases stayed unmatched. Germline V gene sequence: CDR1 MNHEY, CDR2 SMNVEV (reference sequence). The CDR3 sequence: CASRRTGDEKLFF. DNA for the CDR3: TGTGCCAGCCGTCGCACAGGGGATGAAAAACTGTTTTTT.

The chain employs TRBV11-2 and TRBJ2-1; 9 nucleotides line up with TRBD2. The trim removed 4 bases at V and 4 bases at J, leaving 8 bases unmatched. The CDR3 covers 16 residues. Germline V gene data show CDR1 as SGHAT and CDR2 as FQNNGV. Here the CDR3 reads CASSSSGGPEYNEQFF. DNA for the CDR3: TGTGCCAGCAGCTCCAGCGGGGGGCCGGAGTACAATGAGCAGTTCTTC.

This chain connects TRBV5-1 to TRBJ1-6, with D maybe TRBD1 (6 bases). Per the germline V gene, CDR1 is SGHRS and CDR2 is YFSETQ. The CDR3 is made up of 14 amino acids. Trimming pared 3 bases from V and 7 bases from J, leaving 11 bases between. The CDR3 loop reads CASSSTGLNSPLHF. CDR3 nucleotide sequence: TGCGCCAGCAGCTCCACAGGGTTGAATTCACCCCTCCACTTT. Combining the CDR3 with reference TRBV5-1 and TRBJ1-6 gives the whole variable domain KAGVTQTPRYLIKTRGQQVTLSCSPISGHRSVSWYQQTPGQGLQFLFEYFSETQRNKGNFPGRFSGRQFSNSRSEMNVSTLELGDSALYLCASSSTGLNSPLHFGNGTRLTVT.

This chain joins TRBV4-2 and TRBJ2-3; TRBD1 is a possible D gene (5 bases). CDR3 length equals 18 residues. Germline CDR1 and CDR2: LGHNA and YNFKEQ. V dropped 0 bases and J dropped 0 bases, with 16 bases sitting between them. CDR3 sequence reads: CASSQELVRGFSTDTQYF. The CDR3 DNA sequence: TGTGCCAGCAGCCAAGAGTTGGTAAGGGGTTTTAGCACAGATACGCAGTATTTT.